One and the same sample provided the 4 T cell receptor beta chains below, sequenced in a study of blood T cell repertoires in COVID-19. Assay used: immunoSEQ multiplex PCR; TCRdb lists only in-frame clones, some missing. The table has some 40,000 clones, approximately 80% seen once. Sequenced: peripheral blood. These receptors all come from a man in his 60s in a cohort sampled during active COVID-19.

The rearrangement uses TRBV27 and TRBJ2-5, with D uncertain. The germline V and J ends were trimmed by 8 bases and 2 bases, with 18 bases remaining between them. This CDR3 has 15 residues. Germline V gives CDR1 MNHEY, CDR2 SMNVEV (reference sequence). The CDR3, as DNA: TGTGCCAGCCGCCCTTGGAGTTTGAATCAAGAGACCCAGTACTTC. Translated, it gives CASRPWSLNQETQYF.

J is TRBJ2-1 and V is TRBV7-2; 8 bases agree with TRBD2. The CDR3 has 15 residues. J lost 3 bases, V lost 5 bases, and 6 bases had no gene match. The germline gives CDR1 SGHTA, CDR2 FQGNSA. The CDR3 loop reads CASSRLAGGYNEQFF. CDR3 in DNA: TGTGCCAGCAGCCGCCTAGCGGGTGGCTACAATGAGCAGTTCTTC.

The V gene is TRBV11-2, the J gene TRBJ2-3; D remains unclear. CDR3 length: 14 residues. Trimming pared 1 base from V and 2 bases from J, leaving 7 bases between. Per germline, CDR1 SGHAT and CDR2 FQNNGV. The CDR3 loop reads CASSLGHTTDTQYF. For the CDR3, the DNA is TGTGCCAGCAGCTTAGGGCATACCACAGATACGCAGTATTTT.

The genes are TRBV2 and TRBJ2-2; the D gene is possibly TRBD2 (6 bases). CDR3 length equals 13 residues. Looked up from germline, CDR1 is SNHLY and CDR2 is FYNNEI. Trimming removed 11 bases at V and 5 bases at J, with 15 bases between. The DNA for the CDR3 is TGTGCCGGAGGGCTGGGAACAACCGGGGAGCTGTTTTTT. Its protein is CAGGLGTTGELFF.